Reported below is one T cell receptor (beta chain). Germline V gene sequence: CDR1 LNHDA, CDR2 SQIVND (reference sequence). Trimming cost V 6 bases and J 0 bases; bases outside gene matches: 21. This CDR3 has 22 amino acids. The sort gate was single viable CD3+CD4+CD8-CD45RO+ cells for memory CD4+ T cells. The sample belongs to a study of memory CD4+ T cells and cytomegalovirus serostatus. As originally analysed: Out-of-frame sequences were removed, leaving 2,204,828 distinct TCRbeta sequences. The method was immunoSEQ multiplex PCR; TCRdb's version includes in-frame clones alone and lacks a portion of them. V and J calls plus clone size are reproduced from that table; the DNA served to infer D and trimming. The data show 80,000 to 100,000 clones, with 80% seen just once and about 3.6% held by the top ten.

Sequencing was performed on memory CD4+ T cells from blood. The receptor's source is an adult in good health and CMV-seropositive. The V gene is TRBV19, the J gene TRBJ2-6; 9 bases fit TRBD1. The CDR3 protein is CASSQRKTFPGQGSSGANVLTF. The CDR3 DNA sequence: TGTGCCAGTAGCCAAAGGAAAACTTTTCCGGGACAGGGAAGCTCTGGGGCCAACGTCCTGACTTTC.